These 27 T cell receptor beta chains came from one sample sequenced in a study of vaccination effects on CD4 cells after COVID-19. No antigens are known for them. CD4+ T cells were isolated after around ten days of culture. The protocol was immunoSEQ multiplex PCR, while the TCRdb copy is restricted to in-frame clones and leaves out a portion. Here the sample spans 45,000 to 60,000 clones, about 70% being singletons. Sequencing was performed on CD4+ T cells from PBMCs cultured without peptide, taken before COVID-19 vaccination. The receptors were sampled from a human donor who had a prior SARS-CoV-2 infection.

The chain's CDR3 is CSASTSGGSYNEQFF. The DNA of the CDR3 is TGCAGTGCTAGTACTAGCGGGGGCTCCTACAATGAGCAGTTCTTC. V gene TRBV20-1 combines with J gene TRBJ2-1; 11 positions agree with TRBD2. After removal of 3 bases from V and 0 bases from J, the junction contained 1 base not matched to a gene. The CDR3 consists of 15 residues. CDR1 and CDR2 (germline): DFQATT, SNEGSKA (reference sequence).

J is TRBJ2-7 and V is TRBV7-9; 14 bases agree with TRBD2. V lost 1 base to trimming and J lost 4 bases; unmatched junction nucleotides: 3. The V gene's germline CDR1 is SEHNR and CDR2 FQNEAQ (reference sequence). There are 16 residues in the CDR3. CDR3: CASSLGLAGGQYEQYF. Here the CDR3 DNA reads TGTGCCAGCAGCTTAGGACTAGCGGGAGGGCAATACGAGCAGTACTTC. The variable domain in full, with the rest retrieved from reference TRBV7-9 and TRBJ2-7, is DTGVSQNPRHKITKRGQNVTFRCDPISEHNRLYWYRQTLGQGPEFLTYFQNEAQLEKSRLLSDRFSAERPKGSFSTLEIQRTEQGDSAMYLCASSLGLAGGQYEQYFGPGTRLTVT.

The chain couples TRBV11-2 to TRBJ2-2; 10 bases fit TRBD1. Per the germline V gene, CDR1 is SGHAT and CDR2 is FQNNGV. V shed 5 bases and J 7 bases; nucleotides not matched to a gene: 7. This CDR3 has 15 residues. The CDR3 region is CASSPRQGADGELFF. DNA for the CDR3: TGTGCCAGCAGCCCACGACAGGGGGCTGACGGGGAGCTGTTTTTT.

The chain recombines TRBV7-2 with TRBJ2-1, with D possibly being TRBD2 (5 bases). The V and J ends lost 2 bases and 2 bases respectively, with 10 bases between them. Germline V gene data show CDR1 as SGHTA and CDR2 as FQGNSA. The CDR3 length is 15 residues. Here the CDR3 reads CASSLLAGTYNEQFF. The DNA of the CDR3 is TGTGCCAGCAGCTTACTAGCTGGTACCTACAATGAGCAGTTCTTC.

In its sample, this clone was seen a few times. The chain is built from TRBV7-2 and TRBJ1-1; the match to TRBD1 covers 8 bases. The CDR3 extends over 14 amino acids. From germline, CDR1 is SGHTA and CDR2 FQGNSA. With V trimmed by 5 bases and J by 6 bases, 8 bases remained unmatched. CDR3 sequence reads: CASSHNRGSSEAFF. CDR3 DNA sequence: TGTGCCAGCAGCCACAACAGGGGGTCTTCTGAAGCTTTCTTT.

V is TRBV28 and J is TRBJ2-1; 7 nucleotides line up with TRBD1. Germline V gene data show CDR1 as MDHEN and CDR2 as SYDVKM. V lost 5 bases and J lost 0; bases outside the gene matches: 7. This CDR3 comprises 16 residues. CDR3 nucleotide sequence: TGTGCCAGCAGTCCTTGGGACAGAAGCTCCTACAATGAGCAGTTCTTC. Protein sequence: CASSPWDRSSYNEQFF.

CDR3 in amino acids: CASKENEQFF. The CDR3 DNA sequence: TGTGCCAGCAAAGAGAATGAGCAGTTCTTC. The V call is TRBV6-5, the J call TRBJ2-1; D not certain. V shed 7 bases and J shed 7 bases, with 5 bases lying between them. The CDR3 has 10 residues. The V gene's germline CDR1 is MNHEY and CDR2 SVGAGI.

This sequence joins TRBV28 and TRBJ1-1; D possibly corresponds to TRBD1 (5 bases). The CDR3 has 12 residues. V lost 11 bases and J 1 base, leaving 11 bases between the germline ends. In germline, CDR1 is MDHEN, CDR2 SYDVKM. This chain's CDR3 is CASLGGNTEAFF. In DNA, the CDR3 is TGTGCCTCCCTCGGGGGGAACACTGAAGCTTTCTTT.

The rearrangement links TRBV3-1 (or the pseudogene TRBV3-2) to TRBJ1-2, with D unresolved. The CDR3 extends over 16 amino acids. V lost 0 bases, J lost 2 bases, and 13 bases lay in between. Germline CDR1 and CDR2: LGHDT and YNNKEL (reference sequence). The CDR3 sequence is CASSQDLGRENYGYTF. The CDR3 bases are TGTGCCAGCAGCCAAGATCTTGGGAGGGAGAACTATGGCTACACCTTC.

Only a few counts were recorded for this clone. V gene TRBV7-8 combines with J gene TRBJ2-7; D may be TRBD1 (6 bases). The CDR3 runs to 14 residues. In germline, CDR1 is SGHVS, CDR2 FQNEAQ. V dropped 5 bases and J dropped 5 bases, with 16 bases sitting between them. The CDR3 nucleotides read TGTGCCAGCAGCCGGGACACAGGATTCCACGAGCAGTACTTC. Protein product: CASSRDTGFHEQYF.

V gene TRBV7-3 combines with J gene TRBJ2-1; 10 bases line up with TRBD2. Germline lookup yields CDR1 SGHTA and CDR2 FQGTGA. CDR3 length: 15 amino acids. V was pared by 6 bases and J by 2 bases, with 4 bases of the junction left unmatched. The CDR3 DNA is TGTGCCAGCAGTTCTACTAGCGGGACCTACAATGAGCAGTTCTTC. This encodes CASSSTSGTYNEQFF.

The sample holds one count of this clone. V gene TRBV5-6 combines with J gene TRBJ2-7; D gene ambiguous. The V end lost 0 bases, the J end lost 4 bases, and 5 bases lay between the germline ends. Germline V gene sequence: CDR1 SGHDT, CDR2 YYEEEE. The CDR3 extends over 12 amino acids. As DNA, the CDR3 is TGTGCCAGCAGCTTGGCCAGATACGAGCAGTACTTC. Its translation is CASSLARYEQYF.

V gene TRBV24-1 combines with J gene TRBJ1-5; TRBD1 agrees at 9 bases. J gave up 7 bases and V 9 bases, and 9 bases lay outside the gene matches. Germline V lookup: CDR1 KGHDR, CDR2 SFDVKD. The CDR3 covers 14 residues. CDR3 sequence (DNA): TGTGCCACCTCAGAGGGACAGGGAGAACAGCCCCAGCATTTT. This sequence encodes CATSEGQGEQPQHF.

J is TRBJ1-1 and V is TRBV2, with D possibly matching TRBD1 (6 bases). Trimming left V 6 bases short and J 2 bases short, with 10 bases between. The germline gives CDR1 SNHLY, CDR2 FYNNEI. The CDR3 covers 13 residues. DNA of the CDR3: TGTGCCAGCAGGTTACAGGGAAACACTGAAGCTTTCTTT. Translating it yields CASRLQGNTEAFF.

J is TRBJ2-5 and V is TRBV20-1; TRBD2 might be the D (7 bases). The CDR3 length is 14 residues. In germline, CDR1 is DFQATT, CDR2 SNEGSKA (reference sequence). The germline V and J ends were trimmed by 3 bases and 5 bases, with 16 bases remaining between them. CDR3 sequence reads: CSASSGVGGETQYF. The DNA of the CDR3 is TGCAGTGCTAGTTCAGGGGTGGGGGGGGAGACCCAGTACTTC.

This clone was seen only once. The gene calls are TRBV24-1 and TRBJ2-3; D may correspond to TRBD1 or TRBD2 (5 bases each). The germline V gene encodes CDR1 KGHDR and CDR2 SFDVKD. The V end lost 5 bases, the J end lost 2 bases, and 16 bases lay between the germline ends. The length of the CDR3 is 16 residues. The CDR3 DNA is TGTGCCACCAGTGGAGGGACCTCGGACTCCACAGATACGCAGTATTTT. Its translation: CATSGGTSDSTDTQYF.

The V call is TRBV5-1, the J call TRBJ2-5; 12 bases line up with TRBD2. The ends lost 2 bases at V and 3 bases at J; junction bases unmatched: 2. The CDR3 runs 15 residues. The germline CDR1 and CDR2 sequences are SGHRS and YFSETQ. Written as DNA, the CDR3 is TGCGCCAGCAGCTTCCTAGCGGGAGGGGAAGAGACCCAGTACTTC. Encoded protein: CASSFLAGGEETQYF.

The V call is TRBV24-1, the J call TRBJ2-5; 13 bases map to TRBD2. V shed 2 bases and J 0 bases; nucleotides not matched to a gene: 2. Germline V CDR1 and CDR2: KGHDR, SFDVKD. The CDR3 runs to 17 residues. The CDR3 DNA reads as TGTGCCACCAGTGATTCGGGACTAGCGGGGTACCAAGAGACCCAGTACTTC. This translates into CATSDSGLAGYQETQYF.

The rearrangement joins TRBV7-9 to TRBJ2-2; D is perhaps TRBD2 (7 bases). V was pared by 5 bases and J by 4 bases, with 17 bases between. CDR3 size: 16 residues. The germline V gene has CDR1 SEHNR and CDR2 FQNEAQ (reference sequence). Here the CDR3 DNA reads TGTGCCAGCAGCCAACAAGGGGGGGGTAGCACCGGGGAGCTGTTTTTT. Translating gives CASSQQGGGSTGELFF.

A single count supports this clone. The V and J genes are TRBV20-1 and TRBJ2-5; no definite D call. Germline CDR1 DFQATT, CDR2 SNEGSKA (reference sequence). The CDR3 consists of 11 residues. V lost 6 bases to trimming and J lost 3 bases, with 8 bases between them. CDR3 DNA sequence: TGCAGTGCCACGACGAAAGAGACCCAGTACTTC. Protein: CSATTKETQYF.

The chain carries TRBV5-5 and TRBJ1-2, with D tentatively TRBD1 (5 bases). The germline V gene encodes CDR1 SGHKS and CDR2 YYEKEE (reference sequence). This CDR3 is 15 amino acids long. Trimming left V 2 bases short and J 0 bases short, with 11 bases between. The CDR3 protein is CASSFAGLSNYGYTF. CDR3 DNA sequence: TGTGCCAGCAGCTTTGCGGGGCTCTCTAACTATGGCTACACCTTC. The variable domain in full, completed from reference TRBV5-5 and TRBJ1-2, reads DAGVTQSPTHLIKTRGQQVTLRCSPISGHKSVSWYQQVLGQGPQFIFQYYEKEERGRGNFPDRFSARQFPNYSSELNVNALLLGDSALYLCASSFAGLSNYGYTFGSGTRLTVV.

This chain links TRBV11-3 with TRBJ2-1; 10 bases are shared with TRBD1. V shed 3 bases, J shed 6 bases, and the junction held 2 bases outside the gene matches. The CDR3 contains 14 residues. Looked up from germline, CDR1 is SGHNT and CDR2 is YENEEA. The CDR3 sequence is CASSLDRGINEQFF. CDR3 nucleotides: TGTGCCAGCAGCTTGGACAGGGGGATCAATGAGCAGTTCTTC.

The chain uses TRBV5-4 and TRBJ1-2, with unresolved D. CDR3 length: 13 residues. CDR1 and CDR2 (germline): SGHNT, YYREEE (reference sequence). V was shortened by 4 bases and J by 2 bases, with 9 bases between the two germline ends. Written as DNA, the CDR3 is TGTGCCAGCAGCATAGCAGTGAACTATGGCTACACCTTC. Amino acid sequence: CASSIAVNYGYTF.

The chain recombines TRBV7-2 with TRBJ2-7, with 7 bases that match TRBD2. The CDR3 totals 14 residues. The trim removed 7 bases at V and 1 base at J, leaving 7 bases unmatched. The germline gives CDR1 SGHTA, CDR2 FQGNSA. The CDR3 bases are TGTGCCAGCACCCCTTGGGGGGGATCCTACGAGCAGTACTTC. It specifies CASTPWGGSYEQYF.

In nucleotides, the CDR3 is TGTGCCAGCAGCCAAGATGCAACACAAACAGGGGGCATCGGCCATGAGCAGTTCTTC. This translates into CASSQDATQTGGIGHEQFF. The genes are TRBV4-2 and TRBJ2-1, with TRBD1 matching over 9 bases. After removal of 0 bases from V and 8 bases from J, the junction contained 17 bases not matched to a gene. The CDR3 spans 19 residues. Germline V gives CDR1 LGHNA, CDR2 YNFKEQ.

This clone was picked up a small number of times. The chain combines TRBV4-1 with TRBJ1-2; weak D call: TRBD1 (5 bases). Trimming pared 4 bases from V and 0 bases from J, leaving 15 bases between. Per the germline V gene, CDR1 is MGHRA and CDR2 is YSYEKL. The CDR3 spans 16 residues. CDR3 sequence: CASSRGTAIANYGYTF. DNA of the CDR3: TGCGCCAGCAGCCGCGGGACGGCAATAGCTAACTATGGCTACACCTTC.

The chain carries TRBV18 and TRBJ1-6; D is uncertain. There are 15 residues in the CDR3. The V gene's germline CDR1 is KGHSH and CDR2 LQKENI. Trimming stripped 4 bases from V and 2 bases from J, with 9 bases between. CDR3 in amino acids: CASSQLAAYNSPLHF. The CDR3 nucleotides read TGTGCCAGCTCACAGCTGGCAGCCTATAATTCACCCCTCCACTTT.